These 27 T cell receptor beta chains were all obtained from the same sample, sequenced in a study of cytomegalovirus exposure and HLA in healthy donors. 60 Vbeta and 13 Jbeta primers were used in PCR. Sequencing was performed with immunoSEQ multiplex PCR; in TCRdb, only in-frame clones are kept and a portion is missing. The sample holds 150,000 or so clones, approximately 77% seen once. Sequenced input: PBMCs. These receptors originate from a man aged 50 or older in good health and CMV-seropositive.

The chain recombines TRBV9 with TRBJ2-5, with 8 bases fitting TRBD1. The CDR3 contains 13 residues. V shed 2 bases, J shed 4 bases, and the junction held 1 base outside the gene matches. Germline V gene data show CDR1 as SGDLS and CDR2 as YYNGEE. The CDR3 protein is CASSVGTGETQYF. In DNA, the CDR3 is TGTGCCAGCAGCGTTGGGACAGGAGAGACCCAGTACTTC.

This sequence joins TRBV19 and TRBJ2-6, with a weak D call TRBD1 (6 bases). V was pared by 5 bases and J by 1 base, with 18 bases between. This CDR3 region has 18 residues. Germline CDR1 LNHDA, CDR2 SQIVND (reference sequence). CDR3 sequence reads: CASSFQGRSLSGANVLTF. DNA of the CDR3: TGTGCCAGTAGTTTCCAGGGGAGATCTCTTTCTGGGGCCAACGTCCTGACTTTC.

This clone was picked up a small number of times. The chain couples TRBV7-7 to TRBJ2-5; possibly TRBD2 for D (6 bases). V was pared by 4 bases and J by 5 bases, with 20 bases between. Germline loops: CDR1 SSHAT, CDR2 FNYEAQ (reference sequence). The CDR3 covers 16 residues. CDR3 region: CASSSTPGGIGETQYF. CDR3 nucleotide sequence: TGTGCCAGCAGCTCCACCCCCGGGGGAATTGGGGAGACCCAGTACTTC. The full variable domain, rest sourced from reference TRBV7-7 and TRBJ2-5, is GAGVSQSPRYKVTKRGQDVTLRCDPISSHATLYWYQQALGQGPEFLTYFNYEAQPDKSGLPSDRFSAERPEGSISTLTIQRTEQRDSAMYRCASSSTPGGIGETQYFGPGTRLLVL.

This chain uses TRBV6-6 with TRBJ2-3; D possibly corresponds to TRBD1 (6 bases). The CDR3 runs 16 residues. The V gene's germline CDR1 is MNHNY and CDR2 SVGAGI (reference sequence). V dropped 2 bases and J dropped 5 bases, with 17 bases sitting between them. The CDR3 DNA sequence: TGTGCCAGCAGTTACCCCAGGGGCGGGTTAATAGATACGCAGTATTTT. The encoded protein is CASSYPRGGLIDTQYF.

The CDR3 is CASGSRGGYEQYF. For the CDR3, the DNA is TGTGCTAGTGGTTCGCGTGGGGGGTACGAGCAGTACTTC. V usage is TRBV12-5 and J usage is TRBJ2-7, with D possibly TRBD2 on 6 matching bases. Germline CDR1 is LGHNT and CDR2 is FRNRAP. V was shortened by 4 bases and J by 4 bases, with 11 bases between the two germline ends. This CDR3 is built from 13 residues. The complete variable domain, with remaining parts taken from reference TRBV12-5 and TRBJ2-7, reads DARVTQTPRHKVTEMGQEVTMRCQPILGHNTVFWYRQTMMQGLELLAYFRNRAPLDDSGMPKDRFSAEMPDATLATLKIQPSEPRDSAVYFCASGSRGGYEQYFGPGTRLTVT.

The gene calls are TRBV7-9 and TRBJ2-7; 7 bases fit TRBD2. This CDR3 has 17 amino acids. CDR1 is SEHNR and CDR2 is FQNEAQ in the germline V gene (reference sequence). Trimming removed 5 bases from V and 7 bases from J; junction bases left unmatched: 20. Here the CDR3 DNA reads TGTGCCAGCAGCCCCCGAGGGGATGGGGGGGGGTTAAGTGAGCAGTACTTC. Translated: CASSPRGDGGGLSEQYF. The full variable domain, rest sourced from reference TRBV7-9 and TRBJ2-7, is DTGVSQNPRHKITKRGQNVTFRCDPISEHNRLYWYRQTLGQGPEFLTYFQNEAQLEKSRLLSDRFSAERPKGSFSTLEIQRTEQGDSAMYLCASSPRGDGGGLSEQYFGPGTRLTVT.

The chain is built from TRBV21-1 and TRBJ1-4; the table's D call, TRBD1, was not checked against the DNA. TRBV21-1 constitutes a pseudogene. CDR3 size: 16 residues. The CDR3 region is CASSKAPGPRGEKLFF. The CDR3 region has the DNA TGTGCCAGCAGCAAAGCGCCGGGCCCCAGGGGAGAAAAACTGTTTTTT.

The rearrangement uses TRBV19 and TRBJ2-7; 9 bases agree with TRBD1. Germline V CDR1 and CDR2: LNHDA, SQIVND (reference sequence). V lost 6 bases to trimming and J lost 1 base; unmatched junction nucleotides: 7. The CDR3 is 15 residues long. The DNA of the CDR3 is TGTGCCAGTAGCCGAGGACAGGGGATTTCCTACGAGCAGTACTTC. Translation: CASSRGQGISYEQYF.

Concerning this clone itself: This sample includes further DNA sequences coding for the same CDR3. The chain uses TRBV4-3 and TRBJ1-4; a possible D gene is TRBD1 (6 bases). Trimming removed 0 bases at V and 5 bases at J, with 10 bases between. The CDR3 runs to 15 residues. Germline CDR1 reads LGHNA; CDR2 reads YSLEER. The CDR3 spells CASSQDRQGNEKLFF. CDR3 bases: TGCGCCAGCAGCCAAGATAGGCAGGGGAATGAAAAACTGTTTTTT.

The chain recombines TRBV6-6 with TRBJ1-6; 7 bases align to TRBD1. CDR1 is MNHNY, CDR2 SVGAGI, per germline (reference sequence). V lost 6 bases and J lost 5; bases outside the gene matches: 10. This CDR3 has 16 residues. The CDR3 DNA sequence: TGTGCCAGCAGGGGCACAGGGGCCGGGAATAATTCACCCCTCCACTTT. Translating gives CASRGTGAGNNSPLHF.

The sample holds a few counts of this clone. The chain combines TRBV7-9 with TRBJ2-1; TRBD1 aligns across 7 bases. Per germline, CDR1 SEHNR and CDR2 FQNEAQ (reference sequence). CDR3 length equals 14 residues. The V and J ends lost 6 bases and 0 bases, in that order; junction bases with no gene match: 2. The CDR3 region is CASRGQSSYNEQFF. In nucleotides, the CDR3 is TGTGCCAGCAGGGGACAGAGCTCCTACAATGAGCAGTTCTTC.

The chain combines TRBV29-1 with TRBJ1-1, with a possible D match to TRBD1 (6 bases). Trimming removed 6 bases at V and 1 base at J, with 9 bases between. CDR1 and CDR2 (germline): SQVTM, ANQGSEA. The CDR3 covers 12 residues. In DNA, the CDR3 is TGCAGCGTCCTACAGGGGAACACTGAAGCTTTCTTT. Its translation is CSVLQGNTEAFF.

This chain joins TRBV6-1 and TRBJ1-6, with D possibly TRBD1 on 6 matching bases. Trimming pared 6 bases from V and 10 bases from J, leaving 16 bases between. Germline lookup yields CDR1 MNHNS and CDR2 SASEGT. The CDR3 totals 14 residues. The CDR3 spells CASRPTGVGSPLHF. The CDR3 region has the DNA TGTGCCAGCAGGCCGACAGGCGTAGGGTCACCCCTCCACTTT.

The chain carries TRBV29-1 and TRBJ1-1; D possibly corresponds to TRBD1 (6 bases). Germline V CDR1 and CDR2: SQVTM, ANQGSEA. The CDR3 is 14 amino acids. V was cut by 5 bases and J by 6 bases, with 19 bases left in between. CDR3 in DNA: TGCAGCGTTACAGGGAGGGGATCAGTGGCTGAAGCTTTCTTT. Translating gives CSVTGRGSVAEAFF.

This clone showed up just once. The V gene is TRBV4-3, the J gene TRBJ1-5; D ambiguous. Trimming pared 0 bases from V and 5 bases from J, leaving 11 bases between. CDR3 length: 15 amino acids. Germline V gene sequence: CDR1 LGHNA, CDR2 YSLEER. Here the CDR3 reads CASSQDMYGDQPQHF. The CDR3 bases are TGCGCCAGCAGCCAAGATATGTATGGAGATCAGCCCCAGCATTTT.

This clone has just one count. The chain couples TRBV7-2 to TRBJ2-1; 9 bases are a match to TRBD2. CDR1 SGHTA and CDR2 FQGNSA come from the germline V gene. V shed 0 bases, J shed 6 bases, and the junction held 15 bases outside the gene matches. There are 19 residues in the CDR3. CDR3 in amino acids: CASSLASGRSGGKSNEQFF. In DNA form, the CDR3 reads TGTGCCAGCAGCTTAGCATCAGGCCGTAGCGGGGGTAAAAGCAATGAGCAGTTCTTC.

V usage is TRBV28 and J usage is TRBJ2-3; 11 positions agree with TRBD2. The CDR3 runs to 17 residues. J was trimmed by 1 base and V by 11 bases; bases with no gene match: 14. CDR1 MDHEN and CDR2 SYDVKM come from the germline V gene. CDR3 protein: CAVRGLAGGWGTDTQYF. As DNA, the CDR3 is TGTGCCGTCCGAGGGCTAGCGGGGGGTTGGGGCACAGATACGCAGTATTTT.

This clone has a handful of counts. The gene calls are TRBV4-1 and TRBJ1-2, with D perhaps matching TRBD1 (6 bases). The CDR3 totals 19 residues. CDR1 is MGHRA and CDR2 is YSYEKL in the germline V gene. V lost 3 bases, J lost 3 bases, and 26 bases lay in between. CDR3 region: CASSHPHREQRAWYYGYTF. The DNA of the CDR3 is TGCGCCAGCAGCCATCCTCACAGGGAGCAACGGGCCTGGTACTATGGCTACACCTTC.

The CDR3 sequence: CASSQDRSNYGYTF. The CDR3 coding sequence is TGTGCCAGCAGCCAGGACAGGAGTAACTATGGCTACACCTTC. The chain is built from TRBV14 and TRBJ1-2, with 7 bases aligning to TRBD1. The trim removed 3 bases at V and 1 base at J, leaving 2 bases unmatched. Germline loops: CDR1 SGHDN, CDR2 FVKESK. This CDR3 region has 14 residues. Complete variable domain (other parts from reference TRBV14 and TRBJ1-2): EAGVTQFPSHSVIEKGQTVTLRCDPISGHDNLYWYRRVMGKEIKFLLHFVKESKQDESGMPNNRFLAERTGGTYSTLKVQPAELEDSGVYFCASSQDRSNYGYTFGSGTRLTVV.

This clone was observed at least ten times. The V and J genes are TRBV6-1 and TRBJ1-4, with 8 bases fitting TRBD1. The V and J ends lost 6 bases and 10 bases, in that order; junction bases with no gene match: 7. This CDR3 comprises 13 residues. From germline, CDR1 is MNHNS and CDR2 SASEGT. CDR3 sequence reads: CASSQTQGGKLFF. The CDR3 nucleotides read TGTGCCAGCAGCCAAACACAGGGGGGAAAACTGTTTTTT.

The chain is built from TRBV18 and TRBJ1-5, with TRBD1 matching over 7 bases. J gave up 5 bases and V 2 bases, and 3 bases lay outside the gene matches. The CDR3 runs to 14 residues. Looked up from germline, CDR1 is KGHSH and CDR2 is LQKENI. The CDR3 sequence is CASSPAGTDQPQHF. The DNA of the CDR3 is TGTGCCAGCTCACCAGCCGGGACAGATCAGCCCCAGCATTTT.

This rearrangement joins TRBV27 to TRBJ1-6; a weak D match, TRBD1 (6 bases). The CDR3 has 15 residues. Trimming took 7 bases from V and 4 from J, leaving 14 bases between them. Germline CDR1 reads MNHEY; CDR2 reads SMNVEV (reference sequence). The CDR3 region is CASTPLTGYNSPLHF. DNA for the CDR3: TGTGCCAGCACCCCCCTGACAGGTTATAATTCACCCCTCCACTTT.

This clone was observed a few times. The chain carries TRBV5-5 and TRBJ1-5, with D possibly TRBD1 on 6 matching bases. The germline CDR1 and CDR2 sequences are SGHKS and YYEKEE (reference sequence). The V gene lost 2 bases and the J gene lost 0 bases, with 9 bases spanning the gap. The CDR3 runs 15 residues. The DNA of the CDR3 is TGTGCCAGCAGCTTTGGACAGCGTAGCAATCAGCCCCAGCATTTT. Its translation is CASSFGQRSNQPQHF.

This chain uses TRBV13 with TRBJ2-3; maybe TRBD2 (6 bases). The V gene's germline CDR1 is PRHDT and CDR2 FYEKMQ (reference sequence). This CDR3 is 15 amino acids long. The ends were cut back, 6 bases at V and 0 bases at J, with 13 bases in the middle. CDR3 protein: CASSRAGLSTDTQYF. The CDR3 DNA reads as TGTGCCAGCAGTCGAGCGGGTCTAAGCACAGATACGCAGTATTTT.

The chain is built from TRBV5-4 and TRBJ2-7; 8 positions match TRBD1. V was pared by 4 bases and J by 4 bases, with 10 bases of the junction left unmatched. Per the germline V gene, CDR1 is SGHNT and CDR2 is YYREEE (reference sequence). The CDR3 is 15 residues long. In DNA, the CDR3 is TGTGCCAGCAGCACCGATCCGGGACAGGTTTACGAGCAGTACTTC. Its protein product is CASSTDPGQVYEQYF. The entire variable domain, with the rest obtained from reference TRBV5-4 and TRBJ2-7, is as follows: ETGVTQSPTHLIKTRGQQVTLRCSSQSGHNTVSWYQQALGQGPQFIFQYYREEENGRGNFPPRFSGLQFPNYSSELNVNALELDDSALYLCASSTDPGQVYEQYFGPGTRLTVT.

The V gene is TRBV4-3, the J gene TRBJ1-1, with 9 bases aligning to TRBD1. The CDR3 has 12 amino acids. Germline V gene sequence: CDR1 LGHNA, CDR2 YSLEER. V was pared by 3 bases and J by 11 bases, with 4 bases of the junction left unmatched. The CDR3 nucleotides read TGCGCCAGCAGCCATGGACAGGGGTCGGCTTTCTTT. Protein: CASSHGQGSAFF.

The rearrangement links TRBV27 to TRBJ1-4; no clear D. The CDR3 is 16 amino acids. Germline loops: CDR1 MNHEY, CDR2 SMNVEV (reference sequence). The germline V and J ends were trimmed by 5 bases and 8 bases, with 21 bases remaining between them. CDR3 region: CASSQRGFGGSEKLFF. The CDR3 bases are TGTGCCAGCAGTCAACGAGGATTTGGCGGTTCCGAAAAACTGTTTTTT.